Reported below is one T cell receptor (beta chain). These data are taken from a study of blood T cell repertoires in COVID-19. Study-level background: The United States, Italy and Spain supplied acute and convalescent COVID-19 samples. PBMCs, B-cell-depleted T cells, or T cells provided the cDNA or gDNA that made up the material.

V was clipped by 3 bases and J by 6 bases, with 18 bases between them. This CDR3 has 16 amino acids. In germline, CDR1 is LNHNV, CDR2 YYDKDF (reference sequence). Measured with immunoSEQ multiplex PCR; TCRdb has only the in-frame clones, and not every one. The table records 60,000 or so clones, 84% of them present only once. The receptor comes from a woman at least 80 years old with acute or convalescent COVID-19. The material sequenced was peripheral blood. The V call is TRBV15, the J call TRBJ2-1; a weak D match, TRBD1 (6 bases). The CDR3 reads CATSRTAGVVGNEQFF. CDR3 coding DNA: TGTGCCACCAGCAGGACAGCAGGGGTCGTCGGCAATGAGCAGTTCTTC. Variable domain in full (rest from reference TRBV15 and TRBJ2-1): DAMVIQNPRYQVTQFGKPVTLSCSQTLNHNVMYWYQQKSSQAPKLLFHYYDKDFNNEADTPDNFQSRRPNTSFCFLDIRSPGLGDTAMYLCATSRTAGVVGNEQFFGPGTRLTVL.